The T cell receptor beta chain under discussion was sequenced for a study of radiotherapy plus CTLA-4 blockade in lung cancer. This clone was seen a few times. Libraries were prepared by immunoSEQ multiplex PCR; TCRdb keeps only in-frame clonotypes and omits some of them. This table holds 85,000 to 100,000 clones, around nine tenths found once. The sequence was obtained from a human donor with non-small cell lung cancer that progressed on radiotherapy plus ipilimumab. Sequenced here: peripheral blood, sampled from a patient treated with radiotherapy plus ipilimumab.

The CDR3 DNA reads TGTGCCAGCAGCGGCGGGATGGGCTCTGGAAACACCATATATTTT. As protein: CASSGGMGSGNTIYF. The rearrangement links TRBV9 to TRBJ1-3; D call uncertain. V was trimmed by 3 bases and J by 0 bases, leaving 10 bases between them. The germline CDR1 and CDR2 sequences are SGDLS and YYNGEE. The CDR3 extends over 15 amino acids.